Listed here is a single T cell receptor (beta chain). Its antigen target is currently unknown. The data were obtained in a study of cytomegalovirus exposure and HLA in healthy donors (TCRdb year 2017). Broadly, across the study: In an earlier analysis of some 610 of the donors, 250 to 350 Gb of sequence data and some 100 million unique TCR beta sequences from 150 million to 200 million T cells were reported. To predict cytomegalovirus infection status, the study combined high-throughput TCR immunosequencing, statistical association of individual TCRs with disease status, and machine learning. In a later analysis, previously published TCR beta repertoires from 666 donors were re-analyzed and high-resolution HLA genotyping was added so that TCR occurrence patterns could be studied. Roughly five DR-DQ haplotypes were treated as single units for association and clustering because of strong linkage in the cohort. In the later analysis, no new phenotypic data were used to find candidate immune exposures; instead, reliance was placed on TCR beta sequences and their occurrence across donors. On average, around 240,000 unique TCR beta nucleotide sequences were sequenced per donor among a few hundred genotyped donors of the cohort, with about 17% of those sequences being non-productive. The genetic ancestry cluster associated with self-reported Caucasian donors included over 65% of the roughly 410 genotyped donors. Typing coverage varied by locus: about 620-640 donors for A, B, C, DRB1 and DQB1; more than 500 for DQA1; approximately 570 for DPA1; about 450 for DPB1. A later genetic analysis took genome-wide SNP genotypes for about three fifths of the 666 donors and used that subset as a discovery cohort. Alongside the repertoire data, information on donor age, sex, ethnicity and CMV serostatus was compiled. Along with the roughly 670-subject first cohort, a separate validation cohort of some 130 different subjects was used. The study used immunosequencing to profile the T cell repertoires of hundreds of subjects and linked those repertoires to cytomegalovirus serostatus. Class I and class II HLA loci were covered by the typing at four-digit resolution. Roughly 300 gigabases of sequencing data and 70 million to 85 million unique TCR sequences were included in an early release covering about 600 HLA-typed donors. The aim of the study was to test whether cataloging public T cell receptors could identify signatures of past pathogen exposure. In an earlier analysis of several hundred of the donors, high-throughput TCR beta sequencing was used to judge whether each TCR beta V gene segment behaved as functional or pseudogenic. All discovery cohort repertoires had been generated on a single sequencing platform.

The cohort was made up of approximately 670 healthy bone marrow donors. All cohort members were sampled while nominally healthy, although unrecorded immune exposures were likely present. The donor tested CMV seronegative, placing the donor among the 352 seronegative members of the cohort. A peripheral blood sample was provided by each donor, and peripheral blood mononuclear cells were used for TCR beta sequencing. Genomic DNA extraction from the blood cell samples was performed with the Qiagen DNeasy Blood Extraction Kit. Library preparation used the immunoSEQ multiplex PCR assay. A mixture of 60 forward primers for TCR Vbeta segments and 13 reverse primers for TCR Jbeta segments was used in the multiplex PCR. Amplification of the CDR3 region of rearranged TCR beta genes was performed with a multiplex PCR assay on genomic DNA. On the Illumina HiSeq System, the amplified TCR beta libraries were sequenced as 87-base-pair reads. The study's processing was this. In a later analysis, tens of millions of unique TCR beta chains were counted across the roughly 670 repertoires, and around 11 million of these chains were shared by at least two donors. Raw reads were error-corrected and collapsed into unique sequences by a nearest-neighbor algorithm in which closely related sequences were merged to remove PCR and sequencing errors. V, D and J gene segments were assigned by aligning CDR3 sequences to IMGT reference sequences. For a sequence to be retained, at least a six-nucleotide match to both a V gene segment and a J gene segment was required. A rearrangement counted as productive if the CDR3 had no stop codons and remained in frame with V and J, and every other rearrangement counted as non-productive. Following IMGT convention, CDR3 was defined as the stretch from the second conserved V-encoded cysteine up to the conserved J-encoded phenylalanine. In an earlier analysis of approximately 500 of the donors, sequences lacking an unambiguous match to a single V gene segment were excluded. In an earlier analysis of approximately 590 of the donors, a V segment was called functional when productive rearrangements were above 56.7%, and segregating when the standard deviation between donors exceeded 5%. A statistical classification framework was built for diagnosing cytomegalovirus status from the catalog of TCR beta chain sequences. In a later analysis, V and J genes were assigned by comparing TCR nucleotide sequences against IMGT/GENE-DB human TR gene sequences. Using the TCRdist pipeline, a later analysis assigned CDR3 sequences along with most-parsimonious VDJ recombination scenarios. In a later analysis, every TCR beta chain was defined by the combination of its CDR3 amino acid sequence and its V-gene family, and reads without a unique V-gene family were dropped. In a later analysis, 450 to 600 highly shared, low-generation-probability nucleotide sequences were removed to address suspected cross-contamination and a sequencing artifact. For each public chain, a later analysis derived a clonal expansion index from normalized ranks of inferred template counts within each repertoire. In a later analysis, generation probabilities were computed using a VDJ recombination model fitted to out-of-frame rearrangements, and the results were checked against IGoR. Hypergeometric tests were used in a later analysis to score TCR-TCR, TCR-HLA and TCR-CMV co-occurrence, with a repertoire-size bias correction applied to the TCR pairs. In a later analysis, false discovery rates were estimated by permuting HLA or CMV assignments 20 times. In a later analysis, co-occurring TCRs were grouped with DBSCAN, and TCRdist sequence similarity was added when clustering was performed within HLA-allele-positive subsets. Repertoires with fewer than 30,000 or more than 120,000 public chains, plus five repertoires with anomalous nucleotide sharing, were excluded from co-occurrence clustering. In its TCRdb copy, this immuneACCESS table keeps in-frame sequences only and misses some clones. Where compared with another copy, unresolved V genes explain less than half of these, and the others have no known cause. The V and J calls and clone size are taken from that table; D and trimming were inferred from the DNA. The sample table on file contains almost 45,000 clones. In total, the top ten clones hold roughly 8% of the sample.

The CDR3 runs 14 residues from the cysteine to the phenylalanine. Left in the record is the CDR3 DNA by itself, 42 bases read in frame from the first base. The germline V gene (reference sequence) specifies PRHDT as CDR1 and FYEKMQ as CDR2. V sheds 7 bases and J sheds 2 bases, leaving 12 bases between their ends. What the study reported, not specific to this receptor: Correlated functional status among segregating V segments might be attributable to linkage disequilibrium, but an unknown experimental factor could not be ruled out. A later analysis associated about 17,000 TCR beta sequences with specific HLA alleles at a false discovery rate of 0.05. The sequencing pipeline was judged likely to have produced a cluster of highly shared sequence variants as a technical artifact. Presence/absence analyses assumed roughly uniform sequencing depth across donors, an assumption that may not hold. Cytomegalovirus status was reported to be diagnosed by the classifier with high specificity and sensitivity in both the original and validation cohorts. In an earlier analysis of 500 to 650 of the donors, most TCR beta V segments appeared in productive rearrangements about 87% or about 30% of the time, broadly matching IMGT annotations. While some public TCRs were present in many individuals, most TCR sequences turned up only very rarely across donors. The cohort was sequenced for TCR beta chains only, and without alpha or paired-chain data the features that could be detected were limited. Because counts were too low, about 17 rarely observed V segments, including chromosome 9 orphons, were excluded from the earlier analysis of about 500 of the donors. According to a later genetic analysis, donors in an Asian-associated ancestry cluster had fewer N-insertions in productive TCRs than the roughly 670-donor mean. In a later analysis, TCR association rates were found to vary across HLA loci, with the most associated TCRs seen for DRB1 alleles and the fewest for HLA-C alleles. A later analysis found that HLA-associated TCR beta chains were more clonally expanded and had lower generation probabilities than equally common non-associated chains. A later analysis found that most CMV-associated TCR beta chains appeared HLA-restricted, with HLA associations seemingly driven largely by CMV exposure. Immune exposure information for the cohort was limited to CMV serostatus. The authors suggested that the approach could potentially be generalized to other disease states and immunological phenotypes. Because the 87-base-pair reads could not distinguish some IMGT-functional V segments, including TRBV6-2 and TRBV6-3, those segments were excluded. Assigning TCR associations to individual alleles was difficult when HLA alleles, especially DR and DQ, strongly co-occurred. A further reported finding was that TCR beta sequences accurately predicted the HLA-A and HLA-B alleles for most subjects in the first cohort. Because some donors lacked HLA typing at each locus, the association tests relied only on the typed subset. Three of the identified cytomegalovirus-associated TCR beta chains were confirmed in vitro to be specific for cytomegalovirus antigens. In a later genetic analysis, a missense DCLRE1C variant was associated with V-gene and J-gene trimming of TCR beta chains, and the association was replicated in an independent cohort. The study gave a list of some 150 TCR beta chains associated with cytomegalovirus. In a later analysis, several top co-occurrence clusters were reported to appear linked to parvovirus B19, influenza, CMV and Epstein-Barr virus.

Sequencing was performed on PBMCs. The rearranged chain carries TRBV13 and TRBJ2-1, and possibly TRBD2, on 6 matching bases. The clonotype originates from a male donor in good health and CMV-seronegative. The sequenced DNA: TGTGCCAGCAATGTGGGGGGTCCCTACAATGAGCAGTTCTTC. It translates as CASNVGGPYNEQFF.